The T cell receptor beta chain described here comes from a study of T cells in narcolepsy. Study-level results: Autoreactive clone sequences were missing from some blood memory CD4+ repertoires. Blood of same and different patients, but not healthy controls, reportedly held recurring autoreactive clonotypes.

This clone has only a few counts. The antigen is unknown. Sequenced by immunoSEQ multiplex PCR; TCRdb stores in-frame clones only, minus some. The sample lists tens of thousands of clones; around 77% were seen once. The TCR comes from a human donor in good health. Sequenced input: memory (CD45RA-) CD4+ T cells from blood.

CDR3 region: CASSPKGGGEQYF. The CDR3 DNA reads as TGTGCCAGCAGCCCCAAGGGGGGAGGCGAGCAGTACTTC. The chain recombines TRBV11-3 with TRBJ2-7; TRBD1 or TRBD2 may be the D gene (6 bases each). The germline V and J ends were trimmed by 5 bases and 6 bases, with 14 bases remaining between them. Germline CDR1 reads SGHNT; CDR2 reads YENEEA. The CDR3 totals 13 residues.